The clone carrying this TCR beta chain appeared a few times. The data were taken from a study of neoadjuvant anti-PD-1 for oral cavity cancer. Time point reported: after neoadjuvant nivolumab, at surgical resection. These newly diagnosed stage II-IVA oral cavity squamous cell carcinoma patients had no prior systemic or radiation treatment. This table comes from immunoSEQ multiplex PCR, and its TCRdb copy is limited to in-frame clones, with some not included. The sample lists tens of thousands of clones, over 20% occurring once. The specimen was tumor tissue, collected after nivolumab (anti-PD-1) treatment. The receptor's source is a person aged 40-85 years with oral cavity squamous cell carcinoma.

The CDR3 reads CASSLEGTRGNYGYTF. In DNA form, the CDR3 reads TGCGCCAGCAGCTTGGAGGGTACCCGCGGGAACTATGGCTACACCTTC. J is TRBJ1-2 and V is TRBV5-1; D is ambiguous. CDR3 length: 16 amino acids. Germline loops: CDR1 SGHRS, CDR2 YFSETQ. Deletions cut 0 bases from V and 2 bases from J, with 14 bases between. The full variable domain, its missing parts supplied by reference TRBV5-1 and TRBJ1-2, is KAGVTQTPRYLIKTRGQQVTLSCSPISGHRSVSWYQQTPGQGLQFLFEYFSETQRNKGNFPGRFSGRQFSNSRSEMNVSTLELGDSALYLCASSLEGTRGNYGYTFGSGTRLTVV.